The sequence of this T cell receptor (beta chain) was determined in a study of response to subunit inactivated influenza vaccine. Comment on this clonotype: Its antigen remains unidentified.

TCRdb analysed the RT-PCR reads with MiXCR anew, one entry per CDR3 protein. The sample has about 650,000 distinct CDR3 sequences; less than 15% are singletons. V dropped 4 bases and J dropped 7 bases, with 11 bases sitting between them. Per the germline V gene, CDR1 is SQVTM and CDR2 is ANQGSEA. The CDR3 extends over 11 amino acids. Regarding the study as a whole: Authors suggested few new T cells are recruited by each seasonal influenza vaccination.

The source was PBMCs from blood, collected 14 to 15 days before vaccination. The receptor was isolated from a man aged 50-59 years who received an inactivated influenza vaccine. This rearrangement joins TRBV29-1 to TRBJ2-7; either TRBD1 or TRBD2 may supply D (7 bases each). As DNA, the CDR3 is TGCAGCGTTGCCAGGGGGGGTGAGCAGTACTTC. Amino acids: CSVARGGEQYF.